This T cell receptor (beta chain) was retrieved from a study of blood T cells in healthy people across ages. Next came a second PCR, run for about 6 to 11 cycles, which used a sample-barcoded 5' primer along with a J-beta primer mix. TCRdb itself ran the 5' RACE reads through MiXCR, one entry per CDR3 protein. The table has roughly 2 million distinct CDR3 sequences, roughly 50% seen once. This CDR3 spans 14 amino acids. The germline CDR1 and CDR2 sequences are SGDLS and YYNGEE. Trimming took 3 bases from V and 5 from J; bases not matched to a gene: 6. Notes on this clonotype: No antigen is known for it.

The study's findings and limits: Older age went with lower TCR beta diversity per million T cells, in a roughly linear way.

The chain carries TRBV9 and TRBJ2-5; TRBD1 aligns across 8 bases. Sequenced: blood. The receptor was derived from a woman aged 35 to 49 in good health. The CDR3 is CASSGRTGLETQYF. The CDR3, as DNA: TGTGCCAGCAGCGGCCGGACAGGGTTGGAGACCCAGTACTTC.